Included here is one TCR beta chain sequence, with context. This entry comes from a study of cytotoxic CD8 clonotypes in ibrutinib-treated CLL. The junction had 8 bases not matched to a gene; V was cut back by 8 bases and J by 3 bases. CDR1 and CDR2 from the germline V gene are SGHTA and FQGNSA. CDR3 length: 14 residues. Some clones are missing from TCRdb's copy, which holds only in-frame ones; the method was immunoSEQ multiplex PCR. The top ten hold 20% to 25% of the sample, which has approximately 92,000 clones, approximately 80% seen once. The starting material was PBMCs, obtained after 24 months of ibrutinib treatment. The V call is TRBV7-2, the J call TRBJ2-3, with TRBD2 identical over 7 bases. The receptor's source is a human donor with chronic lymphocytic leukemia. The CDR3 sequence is CASSGGWLTDTQYF. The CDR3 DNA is TGTGCCAGCTCGGGGGGTTGGTTGACAGATACGCAGTATTTT.